This paragraph covers one T cell receptor beta chain sequence. This clone occurred a few times. There is no known antigen for this receptor. It has no much larger one-base neighbor in the sample; base qualities were not kept. The cohort was made up of approximately 700 healthy bone marrow donors. All cohort members were sampled while nominally healthy, although unrecorded immune exposures were likely present. The donor was CMV seronegative and was included in the group of a few hundred seronegative cohort members. Each donor provided a peripheral blood sample, and peripheral blood mononuclear cells were used for TCR beta sequencing. Genomic DNA was extracted from the blood cell samples with the Qiagen DNeasy Blood Extraction Kit. The germline V gene (reference sequence) specifies MNHEY as CDR1 and SMNVEV as CDR2. The cysteine opens and the phenylalanine closes a CDR3 of 16 amino acids. The read is trimmed to its CDR3 DNA, 48 bases read in frame from base 1. Trimming accounts for 5 bases at V and 0 bases at J, while the number of junction bases matched to no gene is 4.

The data belong to a study of cytomegalovirus exposure and HLA in healthy donors (TCRdb year 2017). Regarding the complete study: An earlier analysis of approximately 640 of the donors reported 250 to 350 Gb of sequence data and 100 million to 130 million unique TCR beta sequences from about 180 million T cells. An early release covering roughly 640 HLA-typed donors comprised about 310 gigabases of sequencing data and about 90 million unique TCR sequences. Of the 350 to 400 genotyped donors, roughly 80% fell in the genetic ancestry cluster associated with self-reported Caucasian donors. The study aimed to test whether cataloging public T cell receptors could reveal signatures of past pathogen exposure. The study used immunosequencing to profile the T cell repertoires of under 700 subjects and linked those repertoires to cytomegalovirus serostatus. Along with the approximately 700-subject first cohort, a separate validation cohort of roughly 110 different subjects was used. To predict cytomegalovirus infection status, the study brought together high-throughput TCR immunosequencing, statistical association of individual TCRs with disease status, and machine learning. To study patterns of TCR occurrence, a later analysis re-analyzed previously published TCR beta repertoires from 650 to 750 donors and added high-resolution HLA genotyping. The later analysis used no new phenotypic data to find candidate immune exposures, relying instead on TCR beta sequences and their occurrence across donors. An earlier analysis of approximately 640 of the donors applied high-throughput TCR beta sequencing to assess whether each TCR beta V gene segment acted as functional or pseudogenic. Alongside the repertoire data, information on donor age, sex, ethnicity and CMV serostatus was compiled. A later genetic analysis used genome-wide SNP genotypes for about 65% of the roughly 670 donors, treating that subset as a discovery cohort. All discovery cohort repertoires had been generated using a single sequencing platform. HLA typing covered class I and class II loci at four-digit resolution. Typing coverage varied by locus: roughly 629-630 donors for A, B, C, DRB1 and DQB1; 500 to 550 for DQA1; about 590 for DPA1; approximately 450 for DPB1. Four to six DR-DQ haplotypes were handled as single units for association and clustering, since linkage in the cohort was strong. On average, about 200,000 unique TCR beta nucleotide sequences were sequenced per donor among several hundred genotyped donors of the cohort, with roughly 18% of those sequences being non-productive.

The study at large found these results: The presence/absence analyses assumed that sequencing depth was roughly uniform across donors, and that assumption may not be true. According to a later genetic analysis, donors in an Asian-associated ancestry cluster had fewer N-insertions in productive TCRs than the approximately 700-donor mean. It was suggested by the authors that the approach could potentially be generalized to other disease states and immunological phenotypes. Assigning TCR associations to individual alleles was difficult when HLA alleles, especially DR and DQ, strongly co-occurred. In the study, 150 to 200 TCR beta chains were listed as associated with cytomegalovirus. V-gene and J-gene trimming of TCR beta chains was associated with a missense DCLRE1C variant in a later genetic analysis, and the association was replicated in an independent cohort. A few of the identified cytomegalovirus-associated TCR beta chains were confirmed in vitro to be specific for cytomegalovirus antigens. About 17 rarely observed V segments, including chromosome 9 orphons, were excluded from the earlier analysis of about 610 of the donors because counts were too low. In a later analysis, some 17,000 TCR beta sequences were associated with specific HLA alleles at a false discovery rate of 0.05. Across donors, most TCR sequences were observed very rarely, whereas some public TCRs were present in many individuals. For the cohort, immune exposure information was limited to CMV serostatus. A further reported finding was that TCR beta sequences accurately predicted the HLA-A and HLA-B alleles for most subjects in the first cohort. Correlated functional status among segregating V segments might reflect linkage disequilibrium, but an unknown experimental factor could not be ruled out. In a later analysis, most CMV-associated TCR beta chains were found to appear HLA-restricted, with HLA associations seemingly driven largely by CMV exposure. According to a later analysis, TCR association rates differed among HLA loci, with DRB1 alleles showing the most associated TCRs and HLA-C alleles showing the fewest. The cohort was sequenced for TCR beta chains only, and without alpha or paired-chain data the features that could be detected were limited. Compared with equally common non-associated chains, HLA-associated TCR beta chains in a later analysis were more clonally expanded and had lower generation probabilities. The 87-base-pair reads could not distinguish some IMGT-functional V segments, including TRBV6-2 and TRBV6-3, so those segments were excluded. Because HLA typing was unavailable for some donors at each locus, only the typed subset was used in association tests. In a later analysis, several top co-occurrence clusters were reported to appear linked to parvovirus B19, influenza, CMV and Epstein-Barr virus. In an earlier analysis of roughly 560 of the donors, most TCR beta V segments were observed in productive rearrangements about 90% or about 30% of the time, broadly matching IMGT annotations. A cluster of highly shared sequence variants was judged likely to be a technical artifact of the sequencing pipeline. Cytomegalovirus status was reported to be diagnosed by the classifier with high specificity and sensitivity in both the original and validation cohorts.

Libraries were made using the immunoSEQ multiplex PCR assay. For the multiplex PCR, a mixture combining 60 forward primers for TCR Vbeta segments and 13 reverse primers for TCR Jbeta segments was used. Amplification of the CDR3 region of rearranged TCR beta genes was performed with a multiplex PCR assay on genomic DNA. Amplified TCR beta libraries were sequenced as 87-base-pair reads on the Illumina HiSeq System. In the paper's pipeline: In a later analysis, approximately 74 million unique TCR beta chains were counted across the approximately 670 repertoires, and approximately 11 million of these chains were shared by at least two donors. Raw reads were error-corrected and collapsed into unique sequences by a nearest-neighbor algorithm in which closely related sequences were merged to remove PCR and sequencing errors. V, D and J gene segments were assigned by aligning CDR3 sequences to IMGT reference sequences. For a sequence to be retained, a match of at least six nucleotides to both a V gene segment and a J gene segment was required. Rearrangements were called productive when the CDR3 lacked stop codons and stayed in frame with V and J; all others were non-productive. Following IMGT convention, CDR3 was defined as the stretch from the second conserved V-encoded cysteine up to the conserved J-encoded phenylalanine. The earlier analysis of approximately 590 of the donors excluded any sequence lacking an unambiguous match to a single V gene segment. In an earlier analysis of 450 to 750 of the donors, a V segment was called functional when productive rearrangements were above 56.7%, and segregating when the standard deviation between donors exceeded 5%. A statistical classification framework was developed to diagnose cytomegalovirus status using the catalog of TCR beta chain sequences. In a later analysis, V and J genes were assigned by comparing TCR nucleotide sequences against IMGT/GENE-DB human TR gene sequences. A later analysis assigned CDR3 sequences and most-parsimonious VDJ recombination scenarios with the TCRdist pipeline. A later analysis defined each TCR beta chain by its CDR3 amino acid sequence plus V-gene family, and excluded reads lacking a unique V-gene family. To address suspected cross-contamination and a sequencing artifact, a later analysis removed roughly 580 highly shared, low-generation-probability nucleotide sequences. A later analysis calculated a clonal expansion index for each public chain from normalized within-repertoire ranks of inferred template counts. Generation probabilities in a later analysis came from a VDJ recombination model fitted to out-of-frame rearrangements, and those results were checked against IGoR. In a later analysis, TCR-TCR, TCR-HLA and TCR-CMV co-occurrence was scored with hypergeometric tests, and a repertoire-size bias correction was applied to TCR pairs. In a later analysis, false discovery rates were estimated by permuting HLA or CMV assignments 20 times. A later analysis grouped co-occurring TCRs with DBSCAN, adding TCRdist sequence similarity when clustering within HLA-allele-positive subsets. Co-occurrence clustering excluded repertoires with fewer than 30,000 or more than 120,000 public chains, plus five with anomalous nucleotide sharing. This is the immuneACCESS table as TCRdb keeps it, with only in-frame sequences that have V and J called. A part of the clones is gone; compared with another copy, unresolved V genes explain less than half, and the rest is unexplained. That table is the source of V, J and clone size, and D and trimming were worked out from the DNA. The sample table shows around 63,000 clones, and just under 80% are seen once. Around 9.7% of the sample is taken by the ten largest.

The chain employs TRBV27 and TRBJ2-3, and 11 junctional nucleotides match TRBD2. The TCR originated in a man aged 35 to 55 in good health and CMV-seronegative. Sequenced input: PBMCs. The CDR3 in this case is CASSATSGASTDTQYF. The bases read TGTGCCAGCAGTGCGACTAGCGGGGCCAGCACAGATACGCAGTATTTT.